The clone carrying this TCR beta chain was detected ten times or more. The data were taken from a study of T-cell reconstitution after alpha-beta-depleted transplantation in children. Looked up from germline, CDR1 is SGHAT and CDR2 is FQNNGV. The CDR3 totals 13 residues. V was shortened by 0 bases and J by 6 bases, with 9 bases between the two germline ends. Unique molecular identifiers were used in preparing the TCRbeta library. TCRdb called the PCR reads again in MiXCR, with one record for every CDR3 protein. The sample has some 490,000 distinct CDR3 sequences, around an eighth seen once. The receptor was derived from a human donor who donated a stem cell graft to a child with combined immunodeficiency. The sample here was PBMCs from the stem cell graft donor, taken from the stem cell graft. V gene TRBV11-2 combines with J gene TRBJ2-7; possibly TRBD2 for D (6 bases). The CDR3 bases are TGTGCCAGCAGCTTAGAACTAGCAGTCGAGCAGTACTTC. Encoded protein: CASSLELAVEQYF.